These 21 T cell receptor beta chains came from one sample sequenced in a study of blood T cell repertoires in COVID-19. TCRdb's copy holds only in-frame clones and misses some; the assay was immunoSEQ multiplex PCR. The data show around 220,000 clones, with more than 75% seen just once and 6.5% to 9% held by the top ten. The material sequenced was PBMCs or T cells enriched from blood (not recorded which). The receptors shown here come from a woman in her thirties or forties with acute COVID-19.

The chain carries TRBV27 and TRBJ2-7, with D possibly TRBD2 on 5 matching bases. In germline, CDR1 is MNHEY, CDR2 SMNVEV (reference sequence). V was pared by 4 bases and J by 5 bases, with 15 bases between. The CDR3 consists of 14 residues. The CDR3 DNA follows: TGTGCCAGCAGTTCCCCGGTCAGAGCGGACGAGCAGTACTTC. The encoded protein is CASSSPVRADEQYF.

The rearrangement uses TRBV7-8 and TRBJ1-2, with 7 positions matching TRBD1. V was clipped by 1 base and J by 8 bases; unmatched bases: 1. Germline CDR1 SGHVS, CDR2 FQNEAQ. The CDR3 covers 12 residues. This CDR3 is CASSLGTGGYTF. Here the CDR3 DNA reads TGTGCCAGCAGCTTAGGGACAGGAGGCTACACCTTC.

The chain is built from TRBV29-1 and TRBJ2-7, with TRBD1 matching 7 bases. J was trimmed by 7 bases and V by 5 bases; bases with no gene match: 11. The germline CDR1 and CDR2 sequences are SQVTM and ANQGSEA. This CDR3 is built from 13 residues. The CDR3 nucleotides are TGCAGCGTTCGTAACAGGGGCTCAGGGGAGCAGTACTTC. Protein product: CSVRNRGSGEQYF.

The CDR3 protein is CASSLAAGVREKLFF. For the CDR3, the DNA is TGTGCCAGCAGCTTGGCGGCGGGCGTGAGGGAAAAACTGTTTTTT. The chain is built from TRBV5-6 and TRBJ1-4; D is ambiguous. V lost 0 bases, J lost 8 bases, and 14 bases lay in between. The CDR3 covers 15 residues. Germline V CDR1 and CDR2: SGHDT, YYEEEE.

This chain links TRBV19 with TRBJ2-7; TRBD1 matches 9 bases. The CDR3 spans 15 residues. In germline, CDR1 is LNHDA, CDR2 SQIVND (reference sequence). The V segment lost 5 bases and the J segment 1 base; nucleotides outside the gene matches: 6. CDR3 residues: CASSPGQGISYEQYF. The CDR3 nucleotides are TGTGCCAGTAGTCCGGGACAGGGTATATCCTACGAGCAGTACTTC. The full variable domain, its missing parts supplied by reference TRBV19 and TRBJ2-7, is DGGITQSPKYLFRKEGQNVTLSCEQNLNHDAMYWYRQDPGQGLRLIYYSQIVNDFQKGDIAEGYSVSREKKESFPLTVTSAQKNPTAFYLCASSPGQGISYEQYFGPGTRLTVT.

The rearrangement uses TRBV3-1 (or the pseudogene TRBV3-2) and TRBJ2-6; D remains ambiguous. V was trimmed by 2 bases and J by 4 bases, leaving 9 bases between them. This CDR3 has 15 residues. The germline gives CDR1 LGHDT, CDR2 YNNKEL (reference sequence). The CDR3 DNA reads TGTGCCAGCAGCCAAATGGCAGTCGGGGCCAACGTCCTGACTTTC. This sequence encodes CASSQMAVGANVLTF.

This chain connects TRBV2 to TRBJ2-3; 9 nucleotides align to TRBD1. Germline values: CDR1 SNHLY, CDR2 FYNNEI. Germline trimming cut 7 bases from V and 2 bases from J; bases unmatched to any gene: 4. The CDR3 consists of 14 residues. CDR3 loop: CASTGTGNTDTQYF. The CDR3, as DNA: TGTGCCAGCACAGGGACAGGGAACACAGATACGCAGTATTTT.

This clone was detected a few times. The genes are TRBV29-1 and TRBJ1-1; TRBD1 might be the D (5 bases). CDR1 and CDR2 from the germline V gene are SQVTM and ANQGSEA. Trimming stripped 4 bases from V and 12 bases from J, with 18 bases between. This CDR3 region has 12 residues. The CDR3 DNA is TGCAGCGTTGGCGGGGGGGAAGGCGCGTCTTTCTTT. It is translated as CSVGGGEGASFF.

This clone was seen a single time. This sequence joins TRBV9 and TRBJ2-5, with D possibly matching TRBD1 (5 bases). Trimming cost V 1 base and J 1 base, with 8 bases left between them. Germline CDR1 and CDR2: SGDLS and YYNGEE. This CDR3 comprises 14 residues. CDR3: CASSVSDSQETQYF. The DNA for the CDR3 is TGTGCCAGCAGCGTATCCGACAGCCAAGAGACCCAGTACTTC.

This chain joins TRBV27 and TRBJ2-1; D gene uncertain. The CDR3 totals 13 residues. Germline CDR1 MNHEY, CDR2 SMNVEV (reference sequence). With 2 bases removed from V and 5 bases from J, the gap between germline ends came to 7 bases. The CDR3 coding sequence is TGTGCCAGCAGTTTACAGGCCAACAATGAGCAGTTCTTC. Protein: CASSLQANNEQFF.

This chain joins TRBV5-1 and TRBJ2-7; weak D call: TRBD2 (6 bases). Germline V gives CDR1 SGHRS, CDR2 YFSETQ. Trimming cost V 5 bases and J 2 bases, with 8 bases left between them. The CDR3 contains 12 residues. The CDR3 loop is CASRGEAYEQYF. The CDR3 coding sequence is TGCGCCAGCAGGGGGGAGGCCTACGAGCAGTACTTC.

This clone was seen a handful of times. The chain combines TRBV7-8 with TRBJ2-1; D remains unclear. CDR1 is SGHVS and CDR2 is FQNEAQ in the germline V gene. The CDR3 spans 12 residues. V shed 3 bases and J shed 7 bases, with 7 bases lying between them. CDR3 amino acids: CASSFNGNEQFF. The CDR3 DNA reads TGTGCCAGCAGCTTTAACGGGAATGAGCAGTTCTTC.

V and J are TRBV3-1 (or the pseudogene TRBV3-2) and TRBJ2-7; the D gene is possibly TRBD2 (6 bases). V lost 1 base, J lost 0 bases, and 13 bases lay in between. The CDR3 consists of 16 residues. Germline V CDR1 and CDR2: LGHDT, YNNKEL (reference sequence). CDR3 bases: TGTGCCAGCAGCCAAGCTGATAGCGGTTACTCCTACGAGCAGTACTTC. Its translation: CASSQADSGYSYEQYF.

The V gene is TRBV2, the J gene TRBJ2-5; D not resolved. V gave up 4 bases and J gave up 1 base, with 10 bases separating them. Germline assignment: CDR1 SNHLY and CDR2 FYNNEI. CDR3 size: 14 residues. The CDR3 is CASSALGIQETQYF. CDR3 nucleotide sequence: TGTGCCAGCAGTGCCCTAGGAATCCAAGAGACCCAGTACTTC.

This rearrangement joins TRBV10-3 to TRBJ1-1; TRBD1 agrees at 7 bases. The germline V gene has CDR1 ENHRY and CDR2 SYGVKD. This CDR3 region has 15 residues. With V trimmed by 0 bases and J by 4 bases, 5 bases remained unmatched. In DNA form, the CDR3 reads TGTGCCATCAGTGAGTCTGCAGGGGGGATCACTGAAGCTTTCTTT. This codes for CAISESAGGITEAFF.

CDR3 nucleotide sequence: TGCGCCAGCAGGTCTCTTATGAGGGGGAATGAGCAGTTCTTC. It specifies CASRSLMRGNEQFF. The gene calls are TRBV5-1 and TRBJ2-1; tentatively, D is TRBD1 (6 bases). Trimming removed 5 bases from V and 7 bases from J, with 16 bases in between. Germline V gene lookup returns CDR1 SGHRS and CDR2 YFSETQ. The CDR3 has 14 amino acids.

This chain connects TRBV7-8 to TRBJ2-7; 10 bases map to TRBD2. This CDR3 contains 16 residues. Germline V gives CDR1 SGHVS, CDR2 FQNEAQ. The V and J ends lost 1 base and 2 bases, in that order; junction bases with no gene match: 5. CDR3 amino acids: CASSLEISGGPYEQYF. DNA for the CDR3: TGTGCCAGCAGCTTAGAAATTAGCGGGGGGCCCTACGAGCAGTACTTC. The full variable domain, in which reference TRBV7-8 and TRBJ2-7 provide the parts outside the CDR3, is GAGVSQSPRYKVAKRGQDVALRCDPISGHVSLFWYQQALGQGPEFLTYFQNEAQLDKSGLPSDRFFAERPEGSVSTLKIQRTQQEDSAVYLCASSLEISGGPYEQYFGPGTRLTVT.

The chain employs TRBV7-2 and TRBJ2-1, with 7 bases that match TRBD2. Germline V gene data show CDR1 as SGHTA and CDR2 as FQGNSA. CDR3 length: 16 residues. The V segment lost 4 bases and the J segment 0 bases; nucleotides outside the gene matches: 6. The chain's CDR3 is CASSSSGGSSYNEQFF. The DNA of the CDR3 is TGTGCCAGCAGCTCCTCGGGCGGGAGCTCCTACAATGAGCAGTTCTTC. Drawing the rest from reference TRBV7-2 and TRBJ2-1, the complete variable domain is GAGVSQSPSNKVTEKGKDVELRCDPISGHTALYWYRQSLGQGLEFLIYFQGNSAPDKSGLPSDRFSAERTGGSVSTLTIQRTQQEDSAVYLCASSSSGGSSYNEQFFGPGTRLTVL.

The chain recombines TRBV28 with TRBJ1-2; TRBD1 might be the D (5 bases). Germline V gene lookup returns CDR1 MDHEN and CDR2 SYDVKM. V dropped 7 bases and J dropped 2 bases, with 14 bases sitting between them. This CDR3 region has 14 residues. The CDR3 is CASIFSAGNYGYTF. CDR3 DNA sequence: TGTGCCAGCATTTTTTCGGCAGGGAACTATGGCTACACCTTC.

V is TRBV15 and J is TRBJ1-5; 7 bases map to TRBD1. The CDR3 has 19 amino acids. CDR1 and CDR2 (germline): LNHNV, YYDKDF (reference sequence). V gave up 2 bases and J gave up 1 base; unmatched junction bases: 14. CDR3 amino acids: CATSRSPTGRGSSNQPQHF. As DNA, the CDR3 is TGTGCCACCAGCAGATCCCCGACAGGGAGAGGTTCGAGCAATCAGCCCCAGCATTTT. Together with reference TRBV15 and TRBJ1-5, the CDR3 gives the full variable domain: DAMVIQNPRYQVTQFGKPVTLSCSQTLNHNVMYWYQQKSSQAPKLLFHYYDKDFNNEADTPDNFQSRRPNTSFCFLDIRSPGLGDTAMYLCATSRSPTGRGSSNQPQHFGDGTRLSIL.

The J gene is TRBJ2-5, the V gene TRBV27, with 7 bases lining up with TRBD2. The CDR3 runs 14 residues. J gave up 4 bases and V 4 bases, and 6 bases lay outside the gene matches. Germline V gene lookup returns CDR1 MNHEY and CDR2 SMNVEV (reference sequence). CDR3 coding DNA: TGTGCCAGCAGTTCCGGGGGGTGGGGAGAGACCCAGTACTTC. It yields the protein CASSSGGWGETQYF.